The clone carrying this TCR beta chain has ten or more counts. Its matching antigen is unknown. This sample was taken from a study of Graves' ophthalmopathy and Graves' hyperthyroidism. Whole-study context: Untreated patients at initial diagnosis provided peripheral blood. Regarding the study as a whole: The model flagged ophthalmopathy progression at approximately 70% sensitivity and around 72% specificity. The majority of expanded thyroid clonotypes above 0.001 frequency also occurred in blood.

Scientists amplified the TCR beta CDR3 regions from RNA transcripts. RT-PCR with HTBI primers came first, then second-round multiplex PCR. In TCRdb, the multiplex PCR reads were re-called with MiXCR into one record per CDR3 protein. The data hold approximately 700,000 distinct CDR3 sequences, with more than 40% observed a single time. This TCR derives from an adult man with Graves' ophthalmopathy. Material for sequencing was peripheral blood.

The CDR3 sequence is CASTQLGQQDYGYTF. For the CDR3, the DNA is TGTGCCAGTACCCAACTTGGACAGCAGGATTATGGCTACACCTTC. This chain links TRBV19 with TRBJ1-2, with D perhaps TRBD1 (6 bases). V lost 7 bases and J 5 bases, leaving 20 bases between the germline ends. The CDR3 has 15 residues. CDR1 is LNHDA and CDR2 is SQIVND in the germline V gene (reference sequence).